Below, 32 T cell receptor beta chains from the same sample are listed, as sequenced in a study of OX40 agonist ivuxolimab in advanced cancers. Data came from immunoSEQ multiplex PCR; TCRdb stores just in-frame clones and leaves some out. Of 95,000 to 100,000 clones listed, about 86% were seen once; the top ten hold over 1.3%. This specimen consisted of CD4+ or CD8+ T cells sorted from blood, obtained in a trial of the OX40 agonist ivuxolimab. The source is an adult with an advanced solid tumor such as melanoma, head and neck, liver or kidney cancer.

The rearrangement joins TRBV7-9 to TRBJ1-1, with 8 bases aligning to TRBD1. The germline V gene has CDR1 SEHNR and CDR2 FQNEAQ (reference sequence). This CDR3 contains 15 residues. V trimming: 2 bases; J trimming: 7 bases; junction bases outside the gene matches: 9. The CDR3 region is CASSLPTGVKVEAFF. In DNA, the CDR3 is TGTGCCAGCAGCTTACCGACAGGGGTAAAGGTTGAAGCTTTCTTT.

This clone was detected once. This rearrangement joins TRBV15 to TRBJ2-7; 11 bases line up with TRBD2. CDR3 length equals 17 residues. Germline CDR1 and CDR2: LNHNV and YYDKDF (reference sequence). Trimming took 2 bases from V and 6 from J; bases not matched to a gene: 12. In DNA form, the CDR3 reads TGTGCCACCAGCAGATCCAATCCTAGCGGGAGGACTACCGAGCAGTACTTC. This encodes CATSRSNPSGRTTEQYF.

The chain has TRBV19 and TRBJ2-1; 7 bases agree with TRBD2. The V segment lost 6 bases and the J segment 8 bases; nucleotides outside the gene matches: 16. CDR1 and CDR2 from the germline V gene are LNHDA and SQIVND (reference sequence). The CDR3 is 16 amino acids. The CDR3 DNA sequence: TGTGCCAGTAGACTGGGAAGCGGGGTCGGGGAAGATGAGCAGTTCTTC. Its translation: CASRLGSGVGEDEQFF.

The chain combines TRBV11-2 with TRBJ1-2, with D hard to call. Trimming left V 5 bases short and J 2 bases short, with 9 bases between. Germline CDR1 SGHAT, CDR2 FQNNGV. The CDR3 has 13 residues. The CDR3 loop is CASSAQANYGYTF. In nucleotides, the CDR3 is TGTGCCAGCAGCGCCCAGGCGAACTATGGCTACACCTTC.

This rearrangement joins TRBV28 to TRBJ1-3; the D is unclear. The V end was cut by 4 bases, the J end by 0 bases, with 10 bases between. This CDR3 has 15 residues. Germline V CDR1 and CDR2: MDHEN, SYDVKM. CDR3 coding DNA: TGTGCCAGCAGTTCGGCACAGAGCTCTGGAAACACCATATATTTT. Encoded protein: CASSSAQSSGNTIYF.

This chain uses TRBV28 with TRBJ2-7, with D perhaps TRBD1 (5 bases). CDR1 is MDHEN, CDR2 SYDVKM, per germline. The V end lost 5 bases, the J end lost 3 bases, and 8 bases lay between the germline ends. The CDR3 loop spans 12 amino acids. The DNA for the CDR3 is TGTGCCAGCAGTCCAGGGTTCTACGAGCAGTACTTC. Protein sequence: CASSPGFYEQYF.

This chain uses TRBV18 with TRBJ2-3; no reliable D call. Germline CDR1 is KGHSH and CDR2 is LQKENI. The ends were cut back, 6 bases at V and 2 bases at J, with 12 bases in the middle. This CDR3 contains 14 residues. The CDR3 loop is CASSNLPPTDTQYF. CDR3 sequence (DNA): TGTGCCAGCTCCAATCTTCCACCCACAGATACGCAGTATTTT.

The chain has TRBV7-2 and TRBJ2-1; the match to TRBD2 covers 10 bases. With 5 bases clipped from V and 8 bases from J, the junction kept 12 bases outside the gene matches. Germline V gives CDR1 SGHTA, CDR2 FQGNSA. CDR3 length equals 16 residues. In nucleotides, the CDR3 is TGTGCCAGCAGCCCCTCATCTAGCGGGAGTAAGCATGAGCAGTTCTTC. Protein product: CASSPSSSGSKHEQFF.

The chain recombines TRBV6-1 with TRBJ2-1; D ambiguous. Trimming shortened V by 6 bases and J by 16 bases, and 16 bases separated the two germline ends. This CDR3 spans 11 amino acids. CDR1 MNHNS and CDR2 SASEGT come from the germline V gene. The CDR3 nucleotides read TGTGCCAGCAGCATTGCCCAAGGAGTTTTCTTC. Translation: CASSIAQGVFF.

To note about this clone: One end of the junction fails to match germline, which may point to a read error. The chain is built from TRBV20-1 and TRBJ2-5; 8 nucleotides line up with TRBD2. The germline gives CDR1 DFQATT, CDR2 SNEGSKA (reference sequence). The CDR3 extends over 11 amino acids. CDR3 in amino acids: CSASSQRERNF. The CDR3, as DNA: TGCAGTGCTAGTTCCCAGCGGGAGAGAAACTTC.

Written as DNA, the CDR3 is TGTGCCAGCAGCCATACTAGCGGGAGATCTGGTGAGCAGTTCTTC. This sequence encodes CASSHTSGRSGEQFF. The chain recombines TRBV4-2 with TRBJ2-1; 11 bases fit TRBD2. V was clipped by 3 bases and J by 9 bases; unmatched bases: 7. The CDR3 has 15 amino acids. CDR1 LGHNA and CDR2 YNFKEQ come from the germline V gene.

This clone was recorded once. This chain uses TRBV7-9 with TRBJ1-6; the D is unclear. This CDR3 has 15 residues. Germline V gene data show CDR1 as SEHNR and CDR2 as FQNEAQ (reference sequence). With 3 bases removed from V and 10 bases from J, the gap between germline ends came to 16 bases. The CDR3 here is CASSLSDLKESPLHF. The CDR3 DNA reads as TGTGCCAGCAGCTTGTCAGATCTCAAGGAATCACCCCTCCACTTT.

This rearrangement joins TRBV11-3 to TRBJ2-2, with D hard to call. The ends were cut back, 0 bases at V and 4 bases at J, with 0 bases in the middle. The germline V gene has CDR1 SGHNT and CDR2 YENEEA. CDR3 length equals 12 residues. The CDR3 spells CASSLDTGELFF. CDR3 nucleotides: TGTGCCAGCAGCTTAGACACCGGGGAGCTGTTTTTT.

V gene TRBV9 combines with J gene TRBJ2-7, with D possibly being TRBD2 (5 bases). The germline V gene encodes CDR1 SGDLS and CDR2 YYNGEE. The CDR3 is 15 residues long. V lost 2 bases, J lost 5 bases, and 17 bases lay in between. The CDR3 nucleotides are TGTGCCAGCAGCGTTAGTAGCCTGGGAGTCCACGAGCAGTACTTC. Translating it yields CASSVSSLGVHEQYF.

The V gene is TRBV6-5, the J gene TRBJ1-1; D gene uncertain. The CDR3 is made up of 11 amino acids. The V end lost 0 bases, the J end lost 7 bases, and 3 bases lay between the germline ends. Germline CDR1 MNHEY, CDR2 SVGAGI. In DNA form, the CDR3 reads TGTGCCAGCAGTTACTCGGGTGAAGCTTTCTTT. As protein: CASSYSGEAFF.

This clone was picked up one time. CDR3 amino acids: CASSLLAGTGELFF. CDR3 nucleotide sequence: TGTGCCAGCAGCTTACTAGCAGGGACAGGGGAGCTGTTTTTT. The V gene is TRBV11-2, the J gene TRBJ2-2; maybe TRBD1 (6 bases). The CDR3 extends over 14 amino acids. Germline V gene data show CDR1 as SGHAT and CDR2 as FQNNGV. The germline V and J ends were trimmed by 2 bases and 8 bases, with 12 bases remaining between them.

The J gene is TRBJ2-3, the V gene TRBV7-2; D is ambiguous. Germline CDR1 is SGHTA and CDR2 is FQGNSA. The CDR3 is 14 residues long. The germline V and J ends were trimmed by 1 base and 2 bases, with 7 bases remaining between them. In DNA, the CDR3 is TGTGCCAGCAGCTTAGATTTGGCCACAGATACGCAGTATTTT. Its translation is CASSLDLATDTQYF. The complete variable domain, with remaining parts taken from reference TRBV7-2 and TRBJ2-3, reads GAGVSQSPSNKVTEKGKDVELRCDPISGHTALYWYRQSLGQGLEFLIYFQGNSAPDKSGLPSDRFSAERTGGSVSTLTIQRTQQEDSAVYLCASSLDLATDTQYFGPGTRLTVL.

The rearrangement links TRBV28 to TRBJ1-2, with D possibly TRBD1 on 5 matching bases. The length of the CDR3 is 11 residues. Looked up from germline, CDR1 is MDHEN and CDR2 is SYDVKM. V lost 5 bases to trimming and J lost 10 bases, with 11 bases between them. The CDR3 DNA sequence: TGTGCCAGCAGTATGGACGGGACCTACACCTTC. It encodes CASSMDGTYTF.

This clone appeared a single time. The chain is built from TRBV5-1 and TRBJ2-7; weak D call: TRBD1 (6 bases). Germline loops: CDR1 SGHRS, CDR2 YFSETQ. There are 12 residues in the CDR3. The V gene lost 0 bases and the J gene lost 6 bases, with 7 bases spanning the gap. The CDR3 DNA is TGCGCCAGCAGCTTGGCAGGGGCCGAGCAGTACTTC. Translating gives CASSLAGAEQYF. Based on the CDR3 plus reference TRBV5-1 and TRBJ2-7, the full variable domain is KAGVTQTPRYLIKTRGQQVTLSCSPISGHRSVSWYQQTPGQGLQFLFEYFSETQRNKGNFPGRFSGRQFSNSRSEMNVSTLELGDSALYLCASSLAGAEQYFGPGTRLTVT.

The chain links TRBV28 to TRBJ1-2; 8 bases map to TRBD1. V trimming: 4 bases; J trimming: 7 bases; junction bases outside the gene matches: 8. This CDR3 contains 14 residues. Germline V lookup: CDR1 MDHEN, CDR2 SYDVKM. CDR3 DNA sequence: TGTGCCAGCAGTTCTCGCAGGGGGCTGGTTGGCTACACCTTC. The encoded protein is CASSSRRGLVGYTF.

The chain carries TRBV2 and TRBJ1-5; D perhaps matches TRBD1 (5 bases). The length of the CDR3 is 14 residues. Trimming removed 6 bases at V and 4 bases at J, with 13 bases between. Germline assignment: CDR1 SNHLY and CDR2 FYNNEI. For the CDR3, the DNA is TGTGCCAGCAGGGTGGGGGGGGTTAATCAGCCCCAGCATTTT. Its protein product is CASRVGGVNQPQHF.

The rearrangement joins TRBV19 to TRBJ1-5; D gene unclear. The CDR3 runs 15 residues. CDR1 is LNHDA and CDR2 is SQIVND in the germline V gene (reference sequence). Trimming took 10 bases from V and 1 from J, leaving 17 bases between them. CDR3 amino acids: CATQEASVSNQPQHF. CDR3 coding DNA: TGTGCCACTCAAGAGGCGTCAGTCAGCAATCAGCCCCAGCATTTT.

This rearrangement joins TRBV29-1 to TRBJ2-1; 9 bases are a match to TRBD1. This CDR3 has 16 residues. The V segment lost 7 bases and the J segment 6 bases; nucleotides outside the gene matches: 16. CDR1 is SQVTM and CDR2 is ANQGSEA in the germline V gene. CDR3 sequence reads: CSGARDRERGSNEQFF. CDR3 DNA: TGCAGCGGCGCCCGGGACAGGGAAAGGGGAAGCAATGAGCAGTTCTTC.

This clone appeared many times. V is TRBV2 and J is TRBJ2-2; D uncertain. Looked up from germline, CDR1 is SNHLY and CDR2 is FYNNEI. The CDR3 length is 14 residues. V lost 3 bases and J 4 bases, leaving 9 bases between the germline ends. The CDR3 DNA reads as TGTGCCAGCAGTGAGGCCAGAACCACCGGGGAGCTGTTTTTT. Protein product: CASSEARTTGELFF.

This chain uses TRBV28 with TRBJ2-7, with TRBD1 matching 8 bases. V shed 5 bases and J 8 bases; nucleotides not matched to a gene: 14. This CDR3 is 15 amino acids long. Germline loops: CDR1 MDHEN, CDR2 SYDVKM. The CDR3 nucleotides are TGTGCCAGCAGTATCGCCAGACAGGGGCCTAAACAGCAGTACTTC. It codes for CASSIARQGPKQQYF. Based on the CDR3 plus reference TRBV28 and TRBJ2-7, the full variable domain is DVKVTQSSRYLVKRTGEKVFLECVQDMDHENMFWYRQDPGLGLRLIYFSYDVKMKEKGDIPEGYSVSREKKERFSLILESASTNQTSMYLCASSIARQGPKQQYFGPGTRLTVT.

This chain links TRBV28 with TRBJ1-3; D remains unclear. CDR3 length: 15 residues. V was pared by 6 bases and J by 2 bases, with 14 bases between. CDR1 MDHEN and CDR2 SYDVKM come from the germline V gene. CDR3 amino acids: CASSVRGNPGNTIYF. CDR3 DNA: TGTGCCAGCAGCGTCCGAGGGAACCCTGGAAACACCATATATTTT.

This sequence joins TRBV9 and TRBJ2-1, with TRBD1 matching 9 bases. Trimming took 0 bases from V and 6 from J; bases not matched to a gene: 7. CDR1 and CDR2 (germline): SGDLS, YYNGEE. The CDR3 has 16 residues. CDR3 protein: CASSVEPGQGVNEQFF. CDR3 in DNA: TGTGCCAGCAGCGTAGAACCGGGACAGGGCGTCAATGAGCAGTTCTTC.

This clone was counted only a few times. This rearrangement joins TRBV28 to TRBJ2-7; maybe TRBD1 (6 bases). The CDR3 covers 17 residues. Germline V gene data show CDR1 as MDHEN and CDR2 as SYDVKM. V was clipped by 4 bases and J by 0 bases, with 19 bases between them. The CDR3 region is CASSSLWTDDNSYEQYF. Written as DNA, the CDR3 is TGTGCCAGCAGTTCCCTTTGGACAGACGATAACTCCTACGAGCAGTACTTC.

The chain links TRBV23-1 to TRBJ2-7, with D perhaps matching TRBD1 (6 bases). TRBV23-1 is flagged as an ORF with uncertain function. The CDR3 extends over 12 amino acids. Trimming removed 8 bases from V and 11 bases from J, with 19 bases in between. The CDR3 sequence: CASPLGAFGEYF. CDR3 nucleotides: TGCGCCAGCCCTCTGGGGGCATTCGGGGAGTACTTC.

The rearrangement links TRBV28 to TRBJ1-1, with a possible D match to TRBD1 (5 bases). The CDR3 is 12 residues long. V lost 6 bases, J lost 6 bases, and 11 bases lay in between. Germline CDR1 is MDHEN and CDR2 is SYDVKM. CDR3 amino acids: CASSLQEAEAFF. DNA of the CDR3: TGTGCCAGCAGCCTACAGGAGGCTGAAGCTTTCTTT. Using reference TRBV28 and TRBJ1-1 for the parts outside the CDR3, the full variable domain is DVKVTQSSRYLVKRTGEKVFLECVQDMDHENMFWYRQDPGLGLRLIYFSYDVKMKEKGDIPEGYSVSREKKERFSLILESASTNQTSMYLCASSLQEAEAFFGQGTRLTVV.

The chain has TRBV5-8 and TRBJ2-5, with TRBD2 identical over 12 bases. The DNA matches TRBJ2-7 better at its end, which makes the J call doubtful. Germline V gene lookup returns CDR1 SGHTS and CDR2 YDEGEE. The CDR3 has 16 amino acids. The DNA for the CDR3 is TGTGCCAGCAGCTTGGAGCCTAGCGGGAGGGCCTACGAGCAGTACTTC. This gives the protein CASSLEPSGRAYEQYF.

This sequence joins TRBV6-1 and TRBJ2-7, with D perhaps matching TRBD1 or TRBD2 (5 bases each). Trimming removed 8 bases from V and 3 bases from J, with 14 bases in between. The CDR3 spans 13 residues. CDR1 is MNHNS, CDR2 SASEGT, per germline. CDR3 region: CASGGRPSYEQYF. CDR3 coding DNA: TGTGCCAGCGGGGGACGTCCTAGCTACGAGCAGTACTTC.